Below, 14 T cell receptor beta chains from the same sample are listed, as sequenced in a study of neurological immune-mediated disorders. MiXCR, applied by TCRdb to the 5' RACE reads, yields one record per CDR3 protein. This table has over 11,000 distinct CDR3 sequences, more than 9% appearing once. The specimen sequenced was PBMCs. The receptor set was obtained from a woman aged 40 to 50 in good health.

This clonotype has at least ten counts. The V and J genes are TRBV6-2 or TRBV6-3 and TRBJ2-4, with D tentatively TRBD2 (5 bases). This CDR3 contains 14 residues. The ends were cut back, 2 bases at V and 8 bases at J, with 13 bases in the middle. Germline V gene sequence: CDR1 MNHEY, CDR2 SVGEGT. The chain's CDR3 is CASSYDGLGDIQYF. CDR3 DNA sequence: TGTGCCAGCAGTTACGACGGACTTGGGGACATTCAGTACTTC.

J is TRBJ2-5 and V is TRBV10-1; either TRBD1 or TRBD2 may fit D (5 bases each). Germline loops: CDR1 WNHNN, CDR2 SYGVQD (reference sequence). V was shortened by 0 bases and J by 5 bases, with 34 bases between the two germline ends. The CDR3 is 22 amino acids. The CDR3 protein is CASSESGRGQDPAAPGAETQYF. The CDR3 region has the DNA TGCGCCAGCAGTGAGTCGGGGAGAGGCCAAGATCCCGCGGCCCCCGGGGCCGAGACCCAGTACTTC.

This clonotype has a count of ten or more. The V call is TRBV11-2, the J call TRBJ2-5, with 8 bases aligning to TRBD1. V gave up 10 bases and J gave up 1 base; unmatched junction bases: 11. The length of the CDR3 is 15 residues. Per the germline V gene, CDR1 is SGHAT and CDR2 is FQNNGV. The DNA of the CDR3 is TGTGCCACCCAGGGCAGGACAGGGCCCCAAGAGACCCAGTACTTC. Its translation is CATQGRTGPQETQYF. Drawing the rest from reference TRBV11-2 and TRBJ2-5, the complete variable domain is EAGVAQSPRYKIIEKRQSVAFWCNPISGHATLYWYQQILGQGPKLLIQFQNNGVVDDSQLPKDRFSAERLKGVDSTLKIQPAKLEDSAVYLCATQGRTGPQETQYFGPGTRLLVL.

This clonotype has at least ten counts. The J gene is TRBJ2-1, the V gene TRBV5-1, with 8 bases that match TRBD2. V was clipped by 2 bases and J by 7 bases; unmatched bases: 5. The V gene's germline CDR1 is SGHRS and CDR2 YFSETQ. The CDR3 runs to 14 residues. This CDR3 reads CASSFRRGENEQFF. The CDR3, as DNA: TGCGCCAGCAGCTTTAGGCGGGGGGAAAATGAGCAGTTCTTC.

This clonotype appeared many times. The rearrangement links TRBV5-1 to TRBJ2-1, with a weak D call TRBD1 (5 bases). The length of the CDR3 is 17 residues. Looked up from germline, CDR1 is SGHRS and CDR2 is YFSETQ. The germline V and J ends were trimmed by 4 bases and 4 bases, with 21 bases remaining between them. The CDR3 DNA reads TGCGCCAGCAGCCCAATAGCCCAGGGTTTGGGTTACAATGAGCAGTTCTTC. Translation gives CASSPIAQGLGYNEQFF.

The sample holds many counts of this clonotype. The chain links TRBV27 to TRBJ2-7; maybe TRBD2 (6 bases). This CDR3 is 14 amino acids long. The ends were cut back, 2 bases at V and 6 bases at J, with 14 bases in the middle. CDR1 is MNHEY and CDR2 is SMNVEV in the germline V gene (reference sequence). The CDR3 spells CASSLGAGGTEQYF. CDR3 DNA sequence: TGTGCCAGCAGTTTAGGGGCTGGGGGGACCGAGCAGTACTTC.

This clonotype has at least ten counts. The CDR3 DNA sequence: TGCAGTGCTAGAGCAATTCGGACAGGGCTAGGTCAGCCCCAGCATTTT. Its protein is CSARAIRTGLGQPQHF. This chain uses TRBV20-1 with TRBJ1-5, with 8 positions matching TRBD1. CDR3 length: 16 amino acids. The germline V gene has CDR1 DFQATT and CDR2 SNEGSKA (reference sequence). J lost 6 bases, V lost 1 base, and 11 bases had no gene match.

This clonotype was recorded at least ten times. The V gene is TRBV28, the J gene TRBJ2-1, with 11 bases aligning to TRBD2. Per germline, CDR1 MDHEN and CDR2 SYDVKM. The CDR3 extends over 18 amino acids. J gave up 0 bases and V 6 bases, and 10 bases lay outside the gene matches. Here the CDR3 reads CASRALAGGGDSYNEQFF. DNA for the CDR3: TGTGCCAGCAGGGCTCTAGCGGGAGGTGGGGACTCCTACAATGAGCAGTTCTTC.

In its sample, this clonotype was seen many times. The chain carries TRBV11-2 and TRBJ2-1, with TRBD1 as a possible D gene (5 bases). The V end was cut by 10 bases, the J end by 6 bases, with 16 bases between. The CDR3 spans 13 residues. Germline loops: CDR1 SGHAT, CDR2 FQNNGV. CDR3 residues: CATFRVGPNEQFF. The CDR3 DNA follows: TGTGCCACCTTCAGGGTAGGCCCCAATGAGCAGTTCTTC.

This clonotype showed up many times. This chain links TRBV7-2 with TRBJ2-1, with D tentatively TRBD2 (5 bases). Looked up from germline, CDR1 is SGHTA and CDR2 is FQGNSA. V was cut by 5 bases and J by 5 bases, with 16 bases left in between. This CDR3 has 15 residues. The CDR3 loop is CASSTRMAMDNEQFF. DNA of the CDR3: TGTGCCAGCAGCACTAGGATGGCCATGGACAATGAGCAGTTCTTC.

This clonotype was detected ten times or more. This rearrangement joins TRBV5-1 to TRBJ1-1; no clear D gene. Between the trimmed V and J ends, which lost 7 bases and 7 bases, there was a span of 14 bases. This CDR3 is 12 amino acids long. CDR1 is SGHRS and CDR2 is YFSETQ in the germline V gene. The CDR3 DNA reads TGCGCCAGCGCAGCCACTTGGAGTGAAGCTTTCTTT. It codes for CASAATWSEAFF. The variable domain in full, completed from reference TRBV5-1 and TRBJ1-1, reads KAGVTQTPRYLIKTRGQQVTLSCSPISGHRSVSWYQQTPGQGLQFLFEYFSETQRNKGNFPGRFSGRQFSNSRSEMNVSTLELGDSALYLCASAATWSEAFFGQGTRLTVV.

V is TRBV24-1 and J is TRBJ2-3; maybe TRBD2 (6 bases). This CDR3 is built from 16 residues. The ends were cut back, 2 bases at V and 2 bases at J, with 13 bases in the middle. The germline CDR1 and CDR2 sequences are KGHDR and SFDVKD. The CDR3 DNA sequence: TGTGCCACCAGTGATTACGGAGGCGGGGTCACAGATACGCAGTATTTT. Translation gives CATSDYGGGVTDTQYF.

This clonotype was counted many times. The chain joins TRBV29-1 to TRBJ2-3, with D uncertain. The CDR3 has 11 amino acids. V gave up 7 bases and J gave up 5 bases, with 10 bases separating them. Germline values: CDR1 SQVTM, CDR2 ANQGSEA. This CDR3 reads CSAGWEDTQYF. CDR3 DNA sequence: TGCAGCGCCGGGTGGGAAGATACGCAGTATTTT.

Ten or more counts support this clonotype. The rearrangement links TRBV20-1 to TRBJ2-7, with D tentatively TRBD1 (6 bases). The CDR3 runs to 14 residues. In germline, CDR1 is DFQATT, CDR2 SNEGSKA (reference sequence). V dropped 5 bases and J dropped 3 bases, with 17 bases sitting between them. The CDR3 nucleotides read TGCAGTGCTGAGAGGCGGCAAGGGGGCTACGAGCAGTACTTC. Translating it yields CSAERRQGGYEQYF.